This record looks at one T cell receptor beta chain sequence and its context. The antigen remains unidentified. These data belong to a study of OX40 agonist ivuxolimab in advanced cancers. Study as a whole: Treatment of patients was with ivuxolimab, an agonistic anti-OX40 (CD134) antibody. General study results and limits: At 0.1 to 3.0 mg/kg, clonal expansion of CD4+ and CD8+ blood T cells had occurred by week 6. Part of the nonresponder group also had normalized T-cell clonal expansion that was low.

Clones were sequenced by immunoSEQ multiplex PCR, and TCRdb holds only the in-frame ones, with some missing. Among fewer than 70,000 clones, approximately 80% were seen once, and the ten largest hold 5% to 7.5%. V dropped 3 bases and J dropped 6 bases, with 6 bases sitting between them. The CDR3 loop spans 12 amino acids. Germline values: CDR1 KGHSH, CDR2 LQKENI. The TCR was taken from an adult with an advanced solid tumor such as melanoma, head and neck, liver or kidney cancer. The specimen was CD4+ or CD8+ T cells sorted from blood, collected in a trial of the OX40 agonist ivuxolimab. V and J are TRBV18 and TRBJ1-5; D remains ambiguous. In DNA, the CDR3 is TGTGCCAGCTCACCCCCTGGTCAGCCCCAGCATTTT. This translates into CASSPPGQPQHF.